A single sample gave rise to the 27 T cell receptor beta chains below, sequenced in a study of beta chain features in type 1 diabetes. General study results and limits: Significant though moderate, a shortening of TCRB CDR3s appeared in all four CD4+ subsets of Type 1 diabetes patients.

No antigens are known for them. Isolated RNA was reverse transcribed in full, so expressed TCRB transcripts were sequenced. The protocol was immunoSEQ multiplex PCR, while the TCRdb copy is restricted to in-frame clones and leaves out a portion. Of roughly 140,000 clones in the sample, around a tenth were seen once. Sequencing input: central memory CD4+ T cells from blood. These receptors originate from a man aged 25-40 years with type 1 diabetes.

A few counts support this clone. The chain employs TRBV10-3 and TRBJ2-1; TRBD2 matches 7 bases. The CDR3 contains 15 residues. Trimming at V came to 4 bases and at J to 0 bases, leaving 3 bases not matched to a gene. Looked up from germline, CDR1 is ENHRY and CDR2 is SYGVKD. CDR3 in DNA: TGTGCCATCAGTGCCCGGGGGGACTCCTACAATGAGCAGTTCTTC. Translation: CAISARGDSYNEQFF.

The sample holds a few counts of this clone. V and J are TRBV9 and TRBJ2-3, with 8 bases aligning to TRBD2. The ends lost 0 bases at V and 4 bases at J; junction bases unmatched: 10. Germline-derived CDR1 and CDR2 are SGDLS and YYNGEE. The CDR3 sequence is 17 residues long. This CDR3 reads CASSVVPAGEDADTQYF. CDR3 nucleotides: TGTGCCAGCAGCGTAGTCCCAGCGGGAGAGGATGCAGATACGCAGTATTTT.

This chain uses TRBV7-9 with TRBJ2-3; 8 nucleotides align to TRBD2. CDR3 length: 15 residues. The germline V gene has CDR1 SEHNR and CDR2 FQNEAQ (reference sequence). Germline trimming cut 4 bases from V and 1 base from J; bases unmatched to any gene: 4. CDR3 region: CASSYGRAGTDTQYF. The CDR3 DNA sequence: TGTGCCAGCAGCTACGGGAGGGCCGGCACAGATACGCAGTATTTT.

A few counts support this clone. This same CDR3 is encoded by further DNA sequences in the sample. The chain links TRBV4-3 to TRBJ1-5, with unresolved D. This CDR3 comprises 13 residues. Trimming shortened V by 0 bases and J by 4 bases, and 4 bases separated the two germline ends. The germline V gene encodes CDR1 LGHNA and CDR2 YSLEER. The CDR3 reads CASSQDRNQPQHF. In nucleotides, the CDR3 is TGCGCCAGCAGCCAAGACAGAAATCAGCCCCAGCATTTT.

This clone was seen a few times. DNA of the CDR3: TGCAGCGCCCGGCTAGGGGATAGCAATCAGCCCCAGCATTTT. Translating gives CSARLGDSNQPQHF. The chain recombines TRBV29-1 with TRBJ1-5; weak D call: TRBD1 (5 bases). Germline assignment: CDR1 SQVTM and CDR2 ANQGSEA. V was pared by 7 bases and J by 0 bases, with 13 bases between. There are 14 residues in the CDR3. Supplemented by reference TRBV29-1 and TRBJ1-5, the full variable domain reads SAVISQKPSRDICQRGTSLTIQCQVDSQVTMMFWYRQQPGQSLTLIATANQGSEATYESGFVIDKFPISRPNLTFSTLTVSNMSPEDSSIYLCSARLGDSNQPQHFGDGTRLSIL.

The V call is TRBV7-9, the J call TRBJ1-3; D ambiguous. The CDR3 runs 16 residues. Per germline, CDR1 SEHNR and CDR2 FQNEAQ (reference sequence). Trimming cost V 5 bases and J 1 base, with 15 bases left between them. In nucleotides, the CDR3 is TGTGCCAGCAGCCCACTCCGGGGATCATCTGGAAACACCATATATTTT. It codes for CASSPLRGSSGNTIYF.

The chain employs TRBV7-2 and TRBJ2-2, with 7 bases that match TRBD2. Germline V gives CDR1 SGHTA, CDR2 FQGNSA. The CDR3 sequence is 16 residues long. J was trimmed by 4 bases and V by 5 bases; bases with no gene match: 10. CDR3 DNA: TGTGCCAGCAGCGCACAGAGCGGGGTCGGCACCGGGGAGCTGTTTTTT. It translates to CASSAQSGVGTGELFF.

This clone was observed a handful of times. The CDR3: CASSLDSSSGANVLTF. The CDR3 region has the DNA TGTGCCAGCAGCTTAGACTCCAGCTCTGGGGCCAACGTCCTGACTTTC. The chain recombines TRBV11-2 with TRBJ2-6, with D hard to call. The CDR3 is 16 amino acids. Germline V gives CDR1 SGHAT, CDR2 FQNNGV. The V end lost 0 bases, the J end lost 0 bases, and 6 bases lay between the germline ends. Full variable domain (rest looked up from reference TRBV11-2 and TRBJ2-6): EAGVAQSPRYKIIEKRQSVAFWCNPISGHATLYWYQQILGQGPKLLIQFQNNGVVDDSQLPKDRFSAERLKGVDSTLKIQPAKLEDSAVYLCASSLDSSSGANVLTFGAGSRLTVL.

About this clone itself: The same CDR3 also results from other DNA sequences found in this sample. V gene TRBV2 combines with J gene TRBJ2-1; TRBD1 is a possible D gene (5 bases). Trimming stripped 6 bases from V and 5 bases from J, with 11 bases between. CDR3 length: 13 amino acids. CDR1 SNHLY and CDR2 FYNNEI come from the germline V gene. For the CDR3, the DNA is TGTGCCAGCAGCCGTGACAGAGACAATGAGCAGTTCTTC. Its translation: CASSRDRDNEQFF.

In its sample, this clone was seen a few times. V and J are TRBV30 and TRBJ1-1, with 7 bases matching TRBD1. The CDR3 has 13 amino acids. Germline loops: CDR1 GTSNPN, CDR2 SVGIG (reference sequence). The junction had 11 bases not matched to a gene; V was cut back by 2 bases and J by 11 bases. The CDR3 reads CAWSKTGKAQAFF. CDR3 nucleotides: TGTGCCTGGAGTAAGACAGGGAAGGCCCAGGCTTTCTTT.

V is TRBV19 and J is TRBJ2-1, with 10 bases identical to TRBD2. Germline values: CDR1 LNHDA, CDR2 SQIVND (reference sequence). V lost 3 bases, J lost 7 bases, and 15 bases stayed unmatched. The CDR3 covers 18 residues. The CDR3 reads CASSIESWTSGATNEQFF. DNA for the CDR3: TGTGCCAGTAGTATCGAATCCTGGACTAGCGGAGCAACAAATGAGCAGTTCTTC.

The chain recombines TRBV6-1 with TRBJ2-7; 13 bases line up with TRBD2. Germline V CDR1 and CDR2: MNHNS, SASEGT. The J segment lost 1 base and the V segment lost 3 bases, leaving 0 bases of the junction unmatched. The CDR3 spans 15 residues. The CDR3 coding sequence is TGTGCCAGCAGTGAGGGACTAGCGGGATCCTACGAGCAGTACTTC. Protein sequence: CASSEGLAGSYEQYF.

V and J are TRBV6-1 and TRBJ1-5; 8 bases match TRBD1. In germline, CDR1 is MNHNS, CDR2 SASEGT. The CDR3 consists of 12 residues. The trim removed 10 bases at V and 7 bases at J, leaving 6 bases unmatched. The chain's CDR3 is CATMTGVQPQHF. The CDR3 DNA sequence: TGTGCCACCATGACAGGGGTACAGCCCCAGCATTTT.

This clone was observed a handful of times. This rearrangement joins TRBV6-1 to TRBJ1-2, with unresolved D. CDR3 length equals 13 residues. V was pared by 5 bases and J by 1 base, with 8 bases between. The germline V gene encodes CDR1 MNHNS and CDR2 SASEGT. CDR3 in DNA: TGTGCCAGCAGTACCACAGATAACTATGGCTACACCTTC. This encodes CASSTTDNYGYTF.

The chain recombines TRBV7-2 with TRBJ2-3; unclear D gene. Looked up from germline, CDR1 is SGHTA and CDR2 is FQGNSA. V lost 2 bases, J lost 0 bases, and 6 bases lay in between. This CDR3 comprises 14 residues. CDR3 region: CASSLQASTDTQYF. As DNA, the CDR3 is TGTGCCAGCAGCTTACAAGCCAGCACAGATACGCAGTATTTT.

This clone has more than one count but fewer than ten. This sequence joins TRBV6-5 and TRBJ2-7; 10 nucleotides match TRBD2. V was pared by 5 bases and J by 1 base, with 5 bases of the junction left unmatched. In germline, CDR1 is MNHEY, CDR2 SVGAGI. The CDR3 spans 15 residues. The CDR3 protein is CASSRTSGESYEQYF. CDR3 DNA: TGTGCCAGCAGTCGGACTAGCGGAGAGTCCTACGAGCAGTACTTC.

J is TRBJ2-5 and V is TRBV7-9, with D unclear. Germline CDR1 reads SEHNR; CDR2 reads FQNEAQ (reference sequence). The length of the CDR3 is 11 residues. Trimming shortened V by 8 bases and J by 5 bases, and 9 bases separated the two germline ends. The CDR3 spells CASAIGETQYF. The CDR3 DNA follows: TGTGCCAGCGCAATCGGGGAGACCCAGTACTTC.

The V and J genes are TRBV13 and TRBJ2-3, with 7 bases that match TRBD1. Germline loops: CDR1 PRHDT, CDR2 FYEKMQ (reference sequence). Germline trimming cut 8 bases from V and 8 bases from J; bases unmatched to any gene: 13. The CDR3 is 14 residues long. This CDR3 is CASGLGGRLGTQYF. The DNA of the CDR3 is TGTGCCAGCGGATTAGGGGGCAGGCTGGGTACGCAGTATTTT.

The V and J genes are TRBV5-1 and TRBJ2-1, with D tentatively TRBD1 (6 bases). Looked up from germline, CDR1 is SGHRS and CDR2 is YFSETQ. CDR3 size: 14 residues. V lost 3 bases, J lost 4 bases, and 11 bases lay in between. CDR3 loop: CASSSGTGYNEQFF. Here the CDR3 DNA reads TGCGCCAGCAGCTCGGGAACAGGGTACAATGAGCAGTTCTTC.

This clone has more than one count but fewer than ten. The chain links TRBV30 to TRBJ1-4; D remains unclear. V lost 5 bases and J 7 bases, leaving 14 bases between the germline ends. The CDR3 is made up of 13 amino acids. Looked up from germline, CDR1 is GTSNPN and CDR2 is SVGIG (reference sequence). The CDR3, as DNA: TGTGCCTGGCTCGACGGGGATTCTGAAAAACTGTTTTTT. Translated, it gives CAWLDGDSEKLFF.

This clone was recorded a few times. V gene TRBV25-1 combines with J gene TRBJ2-2; D might be TRBD2 (6 bases). The CDR3 has 14 amino acids. Germline CDR1 MGHDK, CDR2 SYGVNS. The germline V and J ends were trimmed by 7 bases and 4 bases, with 13 bases remaining between them. The chain's CDR3 is CASTTAGPTGELFF. Written as DNA, the CDR3 is TGTGCCAGCACGACTGCGGGGCCCACCGGGGAGCTGTTTTTT.

This clone was detected only a few times. The chain uses TRBV30 and TRBJ2-5; 10 positions match TRBD2. With the DNA end fitting TRBJ2-7 better, the J assignment may be wrong. The CDR3 extends over 14 amino acids. Germline V gene sequence: CDR1 GTSNPN, CDR2 SVGIG (reference sequence). The CDR3 DNA follows: TGTGCCTGGAGTTTGCTAGCGGGAGTCAACGAGCAGTACTTC. As protein: CAWSLLAGVNEQYF.

The V and J genes are TRBV4-2 and TRBJ2-7, with TRBD1 identical over 8 bases. Germline trimming cut 1 base from V and 3 bases from J; bases unmatched to any gene: 5. This CDR3 spans 15 amino acids. CDR1 is LGHNA and CDR2 is YNFKEQ in the germline V gene. The CDR3 is CASSQGQGLYYEQYF. CDR3 nucleotides: TGTGCCAGCAGCCAAGGACAGGGGCTCTACTACGAGCAGTACTTC.

This clone has only a few counts. The rearrangement uses TRBV7-2 and TRBJ1-5, with a weak D call TRBD1 (6 bases). Germline CDR1 is SGHTA and CDR2 is FQGNSA. V lost 3 bases to trimming and J lost 5 bases, with 11 bases between them. This CDR3 comprises 14 residues. This chain's CDR3 is CASSFNRVDQPQHF. DNA for the CDR3: TGTGCCAGCAGCTTCAACAGGGTTGATCAGCCCCAGCATTTT. Full variable domain (remainder filled in from reference TRBV7-2 and TRBJ1-5): GAGVSQSPSNKVTEKGKDVELRCDPISGHTALYWYRQSLGQGLEFLIYFQGNSAPDKSGLPSDRFSAERTGGSVSTLTIQRTQQEDSAVYLCASSFNRVDQPQHFGDGTRLSIL.

The chain carries TRBV5-6 and TRBJ1-1, with no clear D. There are 13 residues in the CDR3. With 4 bases removed from V and 0 bases from J, the gap between germline ends came to 7 bases. The germline V gene has CDR1 SGHDT and CDR2 YYEEEE. The CDR3 region has the DNA TGTGCCAGCAGCGAGGGATTGAACACTGAAGCTTTCTTT. Residues: CASSEGLNTEAFF.

This clone was seen a few times. The rearrangement links TRBV30 to TRBJ2-7; maybe TRBD1 (5 bases). This CDR3 region has 13 residues. Trimming left V 3 bases short and J 3 bases short, with 12 bases between. Germline V gene sequence: CDR1 GTSNPN, CDR2 SVGIG (reference sequence). CDR3 in amino acids: CAWSPARVYEQYF. The CDR3 DNA reads as TGTGCCTGGAGCCCCGCCAGGGTCTACGAGCAGTACTTC.

This clone has more than one count but fewer than ten. V is TRBV9 and J is TRBJ2-3, with 7 bases identical to TRBD1. CDR1 and CDR2 (germline): SGDLS, YYNGEE. J lost 4 bases, V lost 3 bases, and 8 bases had no gene match. The CDR3 is made up of 15 amino acids. CDR3 amino acids: CASSAARDSSDTQYF. CDR3 bases: TGTGCCAGCAGCGCTGCGAGGGACAGTTCAGATACGCAGTATTTT. Combining the CDR3 with reference TRBV9 and TRBJ2-3 gives the whole variable domain DSGVTQTPKHLITATGQRVTLRCSPRSGDLSVYWYQQSLDQGLQFLIQYYNGEERAKGNILERFSAQQFPDLHSELNLSSLELGDSALYFCASSAARDSSDTQYFGPGTRLTVL.